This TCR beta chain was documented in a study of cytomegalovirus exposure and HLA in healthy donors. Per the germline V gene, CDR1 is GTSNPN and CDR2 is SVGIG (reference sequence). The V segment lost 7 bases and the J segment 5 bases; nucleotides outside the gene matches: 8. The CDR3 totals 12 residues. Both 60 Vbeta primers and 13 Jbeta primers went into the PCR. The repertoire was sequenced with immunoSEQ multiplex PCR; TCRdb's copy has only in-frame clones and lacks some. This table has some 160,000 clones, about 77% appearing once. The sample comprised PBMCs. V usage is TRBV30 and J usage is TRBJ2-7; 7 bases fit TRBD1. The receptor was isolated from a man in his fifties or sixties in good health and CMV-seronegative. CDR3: CASKDRVHEQYF. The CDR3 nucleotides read TGTGCCTCTAAAGACAGGGTCCACGAGCAGTACTTC.